The T cell receptor beta chain under discussion was sequenced for a study of CD8 T cells in Susac syndrome. V lost 3 bases to trimming and J lost 3 bases, with 16 bases between them. This CDR3 has 16 amino acids. Germline V gene data show CDR1 as SGHDT and CDR2 as YYEEEE. Reverse transcription of about 0.45 to 1 ug RNA was performed with random hexamers. One entry per CDR3 protein, called by TCRdb with MiXCR from the immunoSEQ multiplex PCR reads. The sample holds about 140,000 distinct CDR3 sequences, 90% to 96% seen once. This sequence was found in a human donor with Susac syndrome. This chain uses TRBV5-6 with TRBJ2-4; possibly TRBD2 for D (6 bases). Sequencing was carried out using CD4+ T cells from PBMCs. The CDR3 sequence: CASSYRLDWSKNIQYF. For the CDR3, the DNA is TGTGCCAGCAGCTACCGACTAGATTGGAGCAAAAACATTCAGTACTTC.